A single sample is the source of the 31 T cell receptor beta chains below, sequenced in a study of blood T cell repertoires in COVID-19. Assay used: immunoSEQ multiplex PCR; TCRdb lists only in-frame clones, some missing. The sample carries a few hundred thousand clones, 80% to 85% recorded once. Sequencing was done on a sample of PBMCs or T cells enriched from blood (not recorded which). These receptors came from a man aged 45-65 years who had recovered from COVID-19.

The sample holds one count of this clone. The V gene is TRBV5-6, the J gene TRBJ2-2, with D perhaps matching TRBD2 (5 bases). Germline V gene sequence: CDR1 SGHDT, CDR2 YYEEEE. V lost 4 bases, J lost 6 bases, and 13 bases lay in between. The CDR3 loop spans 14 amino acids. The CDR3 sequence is CASSRVFGAGELFF. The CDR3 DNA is TGTGCCAGCAGCCGCGTCTTCGGGGCCGGGGAGCTGTTTTTT.

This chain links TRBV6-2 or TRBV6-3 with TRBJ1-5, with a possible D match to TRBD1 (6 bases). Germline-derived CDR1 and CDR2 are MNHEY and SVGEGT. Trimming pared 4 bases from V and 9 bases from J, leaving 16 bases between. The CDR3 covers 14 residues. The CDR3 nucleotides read TGTGCCAGCAGTTCCCAGACAGGCCAGGGGCCCCAGCATTTT. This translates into CASSSQTGQGPQHF.

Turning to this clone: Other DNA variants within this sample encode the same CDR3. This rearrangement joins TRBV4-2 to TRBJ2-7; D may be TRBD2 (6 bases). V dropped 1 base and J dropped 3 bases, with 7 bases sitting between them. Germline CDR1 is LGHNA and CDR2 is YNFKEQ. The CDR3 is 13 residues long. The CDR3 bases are TGTGCCAGCAGCCAAGGACTAGGCTACGAGCAGTACTTC. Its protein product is CASSQGLGYEQYF.

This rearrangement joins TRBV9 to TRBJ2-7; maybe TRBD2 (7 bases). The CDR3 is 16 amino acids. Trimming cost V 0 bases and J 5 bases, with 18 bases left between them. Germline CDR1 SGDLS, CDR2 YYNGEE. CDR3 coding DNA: TGTGCCAGCAGCGTAGGGGGGGGCCCCCTGCCAGACGAGCAGTACTTC. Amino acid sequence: CASSVGGGPLPDEQYF.

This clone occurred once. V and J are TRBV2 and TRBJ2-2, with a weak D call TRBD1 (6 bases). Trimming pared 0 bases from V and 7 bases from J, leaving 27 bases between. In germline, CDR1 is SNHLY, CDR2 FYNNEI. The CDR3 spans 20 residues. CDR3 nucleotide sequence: TGTGCCAGCAGTGAAGCGTATGCACCCCCGACGCAGGGGTTGGTCGGGGAGCTGTTTTTT. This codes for CASSEAYAPPTQGLVGELFF. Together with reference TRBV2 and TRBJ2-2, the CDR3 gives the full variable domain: EPEVTQTPSHQVTQMGQEVILRCVPISNHLYFYWYRQILGQKVEFLVSFYNNEISEKSEIFDDQFSVERPDGSNFTLKIRSTKLEDSAMYFCASSEAYAPPTQGLVGELFFGEGSRLTVL.

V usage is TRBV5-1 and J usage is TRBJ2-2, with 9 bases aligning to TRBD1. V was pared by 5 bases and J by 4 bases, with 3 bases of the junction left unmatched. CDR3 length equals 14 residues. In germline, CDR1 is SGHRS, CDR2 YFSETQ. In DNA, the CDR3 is TGCGCCAGCAGTGCGACAGGGGGCACCGGGGAGCTGTTTTTT. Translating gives CASSATGGTGELFF.

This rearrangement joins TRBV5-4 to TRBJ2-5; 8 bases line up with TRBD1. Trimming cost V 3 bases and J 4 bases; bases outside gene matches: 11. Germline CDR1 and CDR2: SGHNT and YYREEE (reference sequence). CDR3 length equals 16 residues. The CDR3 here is CASSSPFQGAGETQYF. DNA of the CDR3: TGTGCCAGCAGCTCCCCGTTCCAGGGGGCGGGAGAGACCCAGTACTTC.

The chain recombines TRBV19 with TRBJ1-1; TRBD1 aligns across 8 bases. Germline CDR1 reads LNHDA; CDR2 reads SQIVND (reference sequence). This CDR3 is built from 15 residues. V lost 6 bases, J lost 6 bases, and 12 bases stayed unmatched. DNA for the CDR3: TGTGCCAGTAGAGAATCCGGGACAGGTATCCCTGAAGCTTTCTTT. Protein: CASRESGTGIPEAFF.

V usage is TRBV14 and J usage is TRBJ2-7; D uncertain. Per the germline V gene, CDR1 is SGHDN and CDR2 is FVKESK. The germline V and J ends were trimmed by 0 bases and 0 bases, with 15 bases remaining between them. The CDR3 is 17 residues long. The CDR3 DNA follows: TGTGCCAGCAGCCAAGAAGGAGCTGTTTCGAGCTCCTACGAGCAGTACTTC. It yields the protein CASSQEGAVSSSYEQYF.

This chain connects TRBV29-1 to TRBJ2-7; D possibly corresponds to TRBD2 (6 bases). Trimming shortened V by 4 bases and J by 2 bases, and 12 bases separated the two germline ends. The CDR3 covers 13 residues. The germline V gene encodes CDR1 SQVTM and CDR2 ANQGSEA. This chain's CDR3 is CSVGTSRAYEQYF. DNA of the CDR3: TGCAGCGTTGGAACTAGCCGTGCCTACGAGCAGTACTTC.

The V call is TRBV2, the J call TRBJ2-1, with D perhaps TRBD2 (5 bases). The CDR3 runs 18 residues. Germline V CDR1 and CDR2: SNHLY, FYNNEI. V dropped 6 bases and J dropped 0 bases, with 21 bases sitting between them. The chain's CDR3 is CASRPDLVGGLSYNEQFF. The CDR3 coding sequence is TGTGCCAGCAGGCCAGATTTAGTAGGCGGACTCTCCTACAATGAGCAGTTCTTC. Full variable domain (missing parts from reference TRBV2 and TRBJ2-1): EPEVTQTPSHQVTQMGQEVILRCVPISNHLYFYWYRQILGQKVEFLVSFYNNEISEKSEIFDDQFSVERPDGSNFTLKIRSTKLEDSAMYFCASRPDLVGGLSYNEQFFGPGTRLTVL.

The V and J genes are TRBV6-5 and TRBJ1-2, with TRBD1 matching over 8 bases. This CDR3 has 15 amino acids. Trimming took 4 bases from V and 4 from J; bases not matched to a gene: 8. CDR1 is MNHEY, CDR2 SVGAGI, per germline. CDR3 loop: CASSSDRGSAYGYTF. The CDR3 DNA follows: TGTGCCAGCAGTTCCGACAGGGGATCCGCCTATGGCTACACCTTC.

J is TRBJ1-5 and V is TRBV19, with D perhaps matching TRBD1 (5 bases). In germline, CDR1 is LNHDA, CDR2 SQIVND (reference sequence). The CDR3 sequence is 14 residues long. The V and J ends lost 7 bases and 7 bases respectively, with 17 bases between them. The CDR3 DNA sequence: TGTGCCAGTACCCGGCAAAGGGGAGGACAGCCCCAGCATTTT. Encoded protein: CASTRQRGGQPQHF.

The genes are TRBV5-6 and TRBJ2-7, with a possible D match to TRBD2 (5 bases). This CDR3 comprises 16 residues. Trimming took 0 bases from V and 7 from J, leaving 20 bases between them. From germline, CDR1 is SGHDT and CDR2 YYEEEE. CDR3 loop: CASSLVAAWTSGEQYF. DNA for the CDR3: TGTGCCAGCAGCTTGGTGGCTGCTTGGACGTCGGGAGAGCAGTACTTC.

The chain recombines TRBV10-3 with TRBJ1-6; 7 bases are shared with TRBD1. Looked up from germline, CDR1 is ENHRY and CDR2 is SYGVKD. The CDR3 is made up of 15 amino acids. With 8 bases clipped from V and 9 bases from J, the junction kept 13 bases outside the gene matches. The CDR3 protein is CAIGQGVSSGSPLHF. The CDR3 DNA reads TGTGCCATCGGGCAGGGGGTGTCGTCCGGTTCACCCCTCCACTTT.

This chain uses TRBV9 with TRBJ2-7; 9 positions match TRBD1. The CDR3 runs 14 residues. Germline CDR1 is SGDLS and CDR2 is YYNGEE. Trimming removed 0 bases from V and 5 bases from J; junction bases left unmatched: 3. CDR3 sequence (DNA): TGTGCCAGCAGCGTAGGGACAGGGGTCCACGAGCAGTACTTC. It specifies CASSVGTGVHEQYF.

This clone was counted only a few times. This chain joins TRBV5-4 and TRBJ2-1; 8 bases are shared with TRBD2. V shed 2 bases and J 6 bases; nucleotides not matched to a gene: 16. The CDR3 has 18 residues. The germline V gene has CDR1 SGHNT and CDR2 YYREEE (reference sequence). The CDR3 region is CASSFILGRPGLGNEQFF. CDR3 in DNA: TGTGCCAGCAGCTTTATTTTGGGGCGGCCGGGACTAGGCAATGAGCAGTTCTTC.

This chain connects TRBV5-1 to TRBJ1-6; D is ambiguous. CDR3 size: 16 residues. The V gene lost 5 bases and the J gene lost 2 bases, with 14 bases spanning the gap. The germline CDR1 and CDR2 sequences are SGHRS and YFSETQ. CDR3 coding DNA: TGCGCCAGCAGACCTAGCGGGGTGGCCTATAATTCACCCCTCCACTTT. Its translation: CASRPSGVAYNSPLHF.

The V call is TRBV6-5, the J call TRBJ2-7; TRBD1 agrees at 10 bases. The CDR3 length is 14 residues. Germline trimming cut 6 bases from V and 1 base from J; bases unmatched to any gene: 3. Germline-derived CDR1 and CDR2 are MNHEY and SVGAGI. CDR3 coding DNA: TGTGCCAGCAGCGGGACAGGGGTTTCCTACGAGCAGTACTTC. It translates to CASSGTGVSYEQYF.

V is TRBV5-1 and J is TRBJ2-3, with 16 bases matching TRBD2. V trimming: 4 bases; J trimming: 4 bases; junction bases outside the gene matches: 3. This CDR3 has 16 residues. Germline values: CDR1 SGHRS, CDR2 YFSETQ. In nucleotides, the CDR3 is TGCGCCAGCAGCCCCGGGACTAGCGGGGGGGCAGATACGCAGTATTTT. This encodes CASSPGTSGGADTQYF.

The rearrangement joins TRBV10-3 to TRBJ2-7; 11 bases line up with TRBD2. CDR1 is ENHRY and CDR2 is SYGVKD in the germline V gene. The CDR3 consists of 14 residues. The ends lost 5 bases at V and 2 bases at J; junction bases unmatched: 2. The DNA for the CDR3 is TGTGCCATCAGTCGTAGCGGGAGGGCCTACGAGCAGTACTTC. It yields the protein CAISRSGRAYEQYF.

The CDR3 sequence: CASSVAHLSDEQFF. The CDR3 coding sequence is TGTGCCAGCAGCGTAGCCCACCTTTCGGATGAGCAGTTCTTC. V usage is TRBV9 and J usage is TRBJ2-1; D gene uncertain. The CDR3 is 14 amino acids. V lost 0 bases to trimming and J lost 8 bases, with 12 bases between them. Germline lookup yields CDR1 SGDLS and CDR2 YYNGEE.

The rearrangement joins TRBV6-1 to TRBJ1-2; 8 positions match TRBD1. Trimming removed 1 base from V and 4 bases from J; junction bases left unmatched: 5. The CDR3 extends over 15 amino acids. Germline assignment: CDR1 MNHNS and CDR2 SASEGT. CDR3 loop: CASSEETGVTYGYTF. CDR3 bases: TGTGCCAGCAGTGAAGAGACAGGGGTAACCTATGGCTACACCTTC.

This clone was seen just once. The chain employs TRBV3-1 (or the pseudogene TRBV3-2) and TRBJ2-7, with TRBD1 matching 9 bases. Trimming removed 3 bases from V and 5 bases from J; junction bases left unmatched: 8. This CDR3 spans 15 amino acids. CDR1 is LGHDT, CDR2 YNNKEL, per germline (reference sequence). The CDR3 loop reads CASSQGQGSFDEQYF. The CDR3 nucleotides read TGTGCCAGCAGCCAGGGACAGGGATCGTTTGACGAGCAGTACTTC.

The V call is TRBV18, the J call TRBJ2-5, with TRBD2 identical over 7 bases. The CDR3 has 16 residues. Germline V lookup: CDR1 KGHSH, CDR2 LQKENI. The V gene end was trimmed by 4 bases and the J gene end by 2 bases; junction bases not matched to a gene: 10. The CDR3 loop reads CASSRMGLTAQETQYF. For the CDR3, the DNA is TGTGCCAGCTCACGAATGGGACTAACTGCTCAAGAGACCCAGTACTTC.

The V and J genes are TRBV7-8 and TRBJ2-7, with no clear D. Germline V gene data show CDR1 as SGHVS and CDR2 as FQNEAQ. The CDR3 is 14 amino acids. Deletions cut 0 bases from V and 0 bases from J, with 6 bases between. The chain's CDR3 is CASSLAGSSYEQYF. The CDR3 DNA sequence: TGTGCCAGCAGCTTAGCTGGCAGCTCCTACGAGCAGTACTTC.

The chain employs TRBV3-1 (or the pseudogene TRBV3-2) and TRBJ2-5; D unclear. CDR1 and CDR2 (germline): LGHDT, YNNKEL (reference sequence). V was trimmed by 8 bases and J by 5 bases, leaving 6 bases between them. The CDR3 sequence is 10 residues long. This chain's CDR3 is CASSQETQYF. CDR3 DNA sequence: TGTGCCAGCTCCCAGGAGACCCAGTACTTC.

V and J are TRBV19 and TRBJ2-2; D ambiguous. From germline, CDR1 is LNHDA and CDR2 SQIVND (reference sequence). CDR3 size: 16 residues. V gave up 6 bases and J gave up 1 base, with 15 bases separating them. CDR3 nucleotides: TGTGCCAGTAGGTCATCTGAAACGGTGAACACCGGGGAGCTGTTTTTT. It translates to CASRSSETVNTGELFF.

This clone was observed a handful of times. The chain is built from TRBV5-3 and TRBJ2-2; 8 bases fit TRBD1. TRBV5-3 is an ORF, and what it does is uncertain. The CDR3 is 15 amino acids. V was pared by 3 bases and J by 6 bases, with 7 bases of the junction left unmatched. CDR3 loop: CARSSGQGISGELFF. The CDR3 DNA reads TGTGCCAGAAGCTCCGGACAGGGAATTTCCGGGGAGCTGTTTTTT.

The chain's CDR3 is CASSAENSNQPQHF. CDR3 bases: TGTGCCAGCAGTGCAGAAAATAGCAATCAGCCCCAGCATTTT. This sequence joins TRBV2 and TRBJ1-5; D is ambiguous. V was trimmed by 4 bases and J by 0 bases, leaving 7 bases between them. Looked up from germline, CDR1 is SNHLY and CDR2 is FYNNEI. CDR3 length: 14 residues.

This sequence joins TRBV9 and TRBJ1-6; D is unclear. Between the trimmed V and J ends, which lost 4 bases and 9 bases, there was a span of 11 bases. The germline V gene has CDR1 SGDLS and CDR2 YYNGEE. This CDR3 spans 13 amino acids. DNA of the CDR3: TGTGCCAGCAGCCCCATCCCCAGTTCACCCCTCCACTTT. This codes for CASSPIPSSPLHF.